This passage covers 5 T cell receptor beta chains from one sample sequenced in a study of vaccination and CD4 T cells after COVID-19. Treatment: roughly 10-day PBMC culture with coronavirus spike peptide pools or control peptides (ViraFEST assay). Once obtained from cultured CD4+ T cells, the DNA was sequenced using the Oncomine TCR Beta short-read assay. TCRdb reprocessed the PCR reads with MiXCR, giving one entry per CDR3 protein. The data show approximately 11,000 distinct CDR3 sequences, with more than 25% seen just once and about a quarter held by the top ten. These receptors are not linked to any known antigen. Sequencing was done on a sample of cultured CD4+ T cells from blood. These receptors were obtained from a human donor with COVID-19.

Within the sample, this clonotype is medium-sized. The chain has TRBV6-1 and TRBJ1-5; possible D gene TRBD1, 5 bases. Looked up from germline, CDR1 is MNHNS and CDR2 is SASEGT. The CDR3 contains 16 residues. The V end lost 5 bases, the J end lost 1 base, and 15 bases lay between the germline ends. CDR3 bases: TGTGCCAGCAGTCCCAGGACGGGGGGGAGCAATCAGCCCCAGCATTTT. It yields the protein CASSPRTGGSNQPQHF.

The chain has TRBV6-1 and TRBJ2-7, with 10 bases identical to TRBD2. Germline V gene sequence: CDR1 MNHNS, CDR2 SASEGT. The CDR3 length is 15 residues. V was clipped by 2 bases and J by 9 bases; unmatched bases: 10. The CDR3 nucleotides read TGTGCCAGCAGTGAACTTTCCACTAGCGGGGTTAGGCAGTACTTC. Amino acid sequence: CASSELSTSGVRQYF.

CDR3 loop: CASSTSGGPISTYNEQFF. The CDR3 nucleotides read TGTGCCAGCAGCACTAGCGGGGGGCCTATCAGCACCTACAATGAGCAGTTCTTC. J is TRBJ2-1 and V is TRBV9, with 12 bases aligning to TRBD2. Germline CDR1 reads SGDLS; CDR2 reads YYNGEE. The length of the CDR3 is 18 residues. V lost 4 bases and J lost 2; bases outside the gene matches: 10.

The CDR3 sequence is CAISEKSLAGGPTDTQYF. The CDR3, as DNA: TGTGCCATCAGTGAAAAAAGTCTAGCGGGGGGCCCAACAGATACGCAGTATTTT. V usage is TRBV10-3 and J usage is TRBJ2-3; TRBD2 matches at 11 bases. This CDR3 has 18 residues. With 3 bases clipped from V and 3 bases from J, the junction kept 11 bases outside the gene matches. CDR1 is ENHRY and CDR2 is SYGVKD in the germline V gene.

The sample holds a few counts of this clonotype. The chain has TRBV6-5 and TRBJ2-4; 10 bases are shared with TRBD1. This CDR3 spans 16 amino acids. CDR1 is MNHEY, CDR2 SVGAGI, per germline. V gave up 3 bases and J gave up 9 bases; unmatched junction bases: 11. CDR3 DNA sequence: TGTGCCAGCAGTTATTACGCGGGACAGGGGTCCACCATTCAGTACTTC. This encodes CASSYYAGQGSTIQYF.